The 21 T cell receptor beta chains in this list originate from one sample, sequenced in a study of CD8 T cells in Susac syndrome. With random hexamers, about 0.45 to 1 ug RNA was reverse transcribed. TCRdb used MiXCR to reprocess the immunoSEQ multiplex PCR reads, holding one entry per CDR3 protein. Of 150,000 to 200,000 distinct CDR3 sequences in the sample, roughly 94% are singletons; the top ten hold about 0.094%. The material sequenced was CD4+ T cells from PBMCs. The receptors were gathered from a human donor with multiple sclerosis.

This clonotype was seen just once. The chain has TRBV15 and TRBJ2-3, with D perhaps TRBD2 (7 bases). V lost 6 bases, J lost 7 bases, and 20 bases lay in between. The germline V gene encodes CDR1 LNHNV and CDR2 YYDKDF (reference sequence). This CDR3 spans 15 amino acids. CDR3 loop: CATRTAGAGDHTQYF. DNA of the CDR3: TGTGCCACCAGGACTGCGGGAGCAGGGGATCATACGCAGTATTTT.

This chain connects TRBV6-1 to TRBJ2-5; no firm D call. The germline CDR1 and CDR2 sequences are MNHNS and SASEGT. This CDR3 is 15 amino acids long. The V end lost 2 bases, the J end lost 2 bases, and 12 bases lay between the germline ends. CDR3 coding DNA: TGTGCCAGCAGTGAATACGTAAGCTGGCAAGAGACCCAGTACTTC. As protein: CASSEYVSWQETQYF.

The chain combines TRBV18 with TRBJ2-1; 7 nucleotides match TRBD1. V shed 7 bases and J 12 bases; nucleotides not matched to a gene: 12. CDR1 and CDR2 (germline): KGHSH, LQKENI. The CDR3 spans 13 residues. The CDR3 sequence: CASCRDSQMSQFF. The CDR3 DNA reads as TGTGCCAGCTGCCGGGACAGCCAGATGTCGCAGTTCTTC.

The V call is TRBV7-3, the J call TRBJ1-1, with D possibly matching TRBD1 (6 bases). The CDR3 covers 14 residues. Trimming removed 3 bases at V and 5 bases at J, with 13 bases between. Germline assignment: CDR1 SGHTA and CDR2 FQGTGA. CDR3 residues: CASSFQGMGTEAFF. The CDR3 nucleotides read TGTGCCAGCAGCTTTCAGGGGATGGGAACTGAAGCTTTCTTT.

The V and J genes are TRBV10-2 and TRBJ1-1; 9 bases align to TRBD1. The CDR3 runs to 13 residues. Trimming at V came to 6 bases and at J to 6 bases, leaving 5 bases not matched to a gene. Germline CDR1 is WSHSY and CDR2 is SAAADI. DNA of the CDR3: TGCGCCAGCAGAACCGACAGGGGGGCTGAAGCTTTCTTT. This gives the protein CASRTDRGAEAFF.

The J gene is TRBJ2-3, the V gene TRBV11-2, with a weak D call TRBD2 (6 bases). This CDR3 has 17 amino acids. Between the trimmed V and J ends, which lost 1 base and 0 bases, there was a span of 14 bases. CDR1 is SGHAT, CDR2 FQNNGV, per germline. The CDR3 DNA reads TGTGCCAGCAGCTTAGGAGCGGGTGGGACCAGCACAGATACGCAGTATTTT. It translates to CASSLGAGGTSTDTQYF.

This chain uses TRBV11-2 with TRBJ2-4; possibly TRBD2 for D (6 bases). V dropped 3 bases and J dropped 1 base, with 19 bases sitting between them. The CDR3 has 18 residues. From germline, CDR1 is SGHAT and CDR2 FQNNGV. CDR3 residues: CASSFAPRDVSAKNIQYF. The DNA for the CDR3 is TGTGCCAGCAGCTTTGCCCCGCGGGACGTGTCGGCCAAAAACATTCAGTACTTC.

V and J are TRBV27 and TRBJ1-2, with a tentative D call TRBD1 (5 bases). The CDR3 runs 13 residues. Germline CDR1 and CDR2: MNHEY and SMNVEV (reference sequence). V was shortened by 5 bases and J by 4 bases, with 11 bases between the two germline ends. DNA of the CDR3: TGTGCCAGCAGTCCTCAGGGAGGCTATGGCTACACCTTC. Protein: CASSPQGGYGYTF.

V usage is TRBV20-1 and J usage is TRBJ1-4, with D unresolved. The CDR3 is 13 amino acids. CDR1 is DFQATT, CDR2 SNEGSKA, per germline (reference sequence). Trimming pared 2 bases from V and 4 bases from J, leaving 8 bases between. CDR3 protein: CSARRPINEKLFF. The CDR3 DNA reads TGCAGTGCTAGAAGACCGATTAATGAAAAACTGTTTTTT.

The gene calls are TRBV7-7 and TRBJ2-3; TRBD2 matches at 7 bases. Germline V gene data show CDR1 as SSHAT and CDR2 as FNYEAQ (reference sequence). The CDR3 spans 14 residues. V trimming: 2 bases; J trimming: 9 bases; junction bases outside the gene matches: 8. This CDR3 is CASSLRRETYTQYF. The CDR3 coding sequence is TGTGCCAGCAGCTTAAGGCGGGAGACATACACGCAGTATTTT.

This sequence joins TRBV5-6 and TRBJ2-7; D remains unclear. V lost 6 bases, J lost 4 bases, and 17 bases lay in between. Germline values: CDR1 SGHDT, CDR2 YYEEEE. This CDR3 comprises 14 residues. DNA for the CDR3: TGTGCCAGCACCCCGAGGTGGGCAGAGTACGAGCAGTACTTC. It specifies CASTPRWAEYEQYF.

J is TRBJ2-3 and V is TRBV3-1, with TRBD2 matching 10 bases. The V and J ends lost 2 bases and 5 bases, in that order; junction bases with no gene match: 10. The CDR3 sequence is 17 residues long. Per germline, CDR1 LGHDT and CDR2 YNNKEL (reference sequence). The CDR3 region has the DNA TGTGCCAGCAGCCAAAGTGAGACTAGCGGGTTTAAAGATACGCAGTATTTT. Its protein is CASSQSETSGFKDTQYF.

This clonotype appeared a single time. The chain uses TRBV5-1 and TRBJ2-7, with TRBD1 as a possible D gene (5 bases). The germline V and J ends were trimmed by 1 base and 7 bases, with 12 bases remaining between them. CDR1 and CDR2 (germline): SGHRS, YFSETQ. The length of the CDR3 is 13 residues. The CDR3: CASSLILGEEQYF. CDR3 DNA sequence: TGCGCCAGCAGCTTGATTCTAGGGGAAGAGCAGTACTTC.

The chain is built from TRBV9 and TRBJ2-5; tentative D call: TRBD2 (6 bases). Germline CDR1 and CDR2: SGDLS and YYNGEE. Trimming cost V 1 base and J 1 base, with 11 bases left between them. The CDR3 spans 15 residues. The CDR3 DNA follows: TGTGCCAGCAGCGTATTAGGTAGCGGCCAAGAGACCCAGTACTTC. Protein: CASSVLGSGQETQYF.

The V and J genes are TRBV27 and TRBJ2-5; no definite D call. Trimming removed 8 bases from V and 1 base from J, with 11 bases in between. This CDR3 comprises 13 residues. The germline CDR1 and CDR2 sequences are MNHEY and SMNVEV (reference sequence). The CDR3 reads CASRRRTQETQYF. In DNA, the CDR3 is TGTGCCAGCCGGCGAAGAACCCAAGAGACCCAGTACTTC.

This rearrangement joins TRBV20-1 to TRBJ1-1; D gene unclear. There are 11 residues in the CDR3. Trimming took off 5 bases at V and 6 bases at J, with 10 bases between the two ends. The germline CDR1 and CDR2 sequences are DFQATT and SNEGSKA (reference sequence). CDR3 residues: CSAWRGSEAFF. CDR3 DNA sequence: TGCAGTGCTTGGCGAGGATCTGAAGCTTTCTTT.

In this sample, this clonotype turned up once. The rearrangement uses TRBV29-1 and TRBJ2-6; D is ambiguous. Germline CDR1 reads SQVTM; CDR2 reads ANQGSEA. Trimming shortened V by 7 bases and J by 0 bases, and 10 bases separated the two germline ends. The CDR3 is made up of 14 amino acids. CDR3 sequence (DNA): TGCAGCGCCCTTATCTCCTCTGGGGCCAACGTCCTGACTTTC. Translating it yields CSALISSGANVLTF.

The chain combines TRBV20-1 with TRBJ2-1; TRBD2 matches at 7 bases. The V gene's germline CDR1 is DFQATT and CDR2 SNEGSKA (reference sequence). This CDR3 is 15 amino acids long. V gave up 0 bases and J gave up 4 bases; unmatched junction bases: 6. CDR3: CSARDPGEGYNEQFF. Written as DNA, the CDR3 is TGCAGTGCTAGAGATCCGGGGGAGGGGTACAATGAGCAGTTCTTC.

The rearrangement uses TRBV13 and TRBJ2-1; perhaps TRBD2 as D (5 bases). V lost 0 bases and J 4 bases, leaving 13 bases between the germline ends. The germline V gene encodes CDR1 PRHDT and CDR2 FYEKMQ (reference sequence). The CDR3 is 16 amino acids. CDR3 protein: CASSLGGEPPYNEQFF. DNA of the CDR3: TGTGCCAGCAGCTTAGGCGGGGAACCCCCTTACAATGAGCAGTTCTTC.

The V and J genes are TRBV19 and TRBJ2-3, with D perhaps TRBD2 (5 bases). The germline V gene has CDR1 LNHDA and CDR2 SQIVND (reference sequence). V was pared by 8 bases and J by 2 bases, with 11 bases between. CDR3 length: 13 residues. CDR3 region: CASWPGTTDTQYF. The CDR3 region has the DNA TGTGCCAGTTGGCCGGGAACCACAGATACGCAGTATTTT.

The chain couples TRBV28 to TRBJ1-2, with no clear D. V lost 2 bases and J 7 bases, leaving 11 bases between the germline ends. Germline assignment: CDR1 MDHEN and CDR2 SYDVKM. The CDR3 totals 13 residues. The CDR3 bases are TGTGCCAGCAGTTTAAATTCCGGATTTGGCTACACCTTC. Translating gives CASSLNSGFGYTF.